This T cell receptor beta chain was observed in a study of OX40 agonist ivuxolimab in advanced cancers. The study's findings and limits: At 0.1 to 3.0 mg/kg and by week 6, clonal expansion occurred in CD4+ and CD8+ blood T cells.

The assay was immunoSEQ multiplex PCR, and TCRdb's table has in-frame clones only and misses some. Of tens of thousands of clones in the sample, roughly 87% were seen once. This clone appeared a single time. What it binds is unknown. The CDR3 covers 11 residues. Germline V CDR1 and CDR2: MDHEN, SYDVKM. Trimming took off 5 bases at V and 3 bases at J, with 5 bases between the two ends. Autoimmune disease history or systemic immunosuppression led to patient exclusion. This sequence originates from an adult with an advanced solid tumor such as melanoma, head and neck, liver or kidney cancer. J is TRBJ2-7 and V is TRBV28; D gene ambiguous. The sample in question was CD4+ or CD8+ T cells sorted from blood, obtained in a trial of the OX40 agonist ivuxolimab. CDR3 DNA: TGTGCCAGCAGTGCGTTCTACGAGCAGTACTTC. It codes for CASSAFYEQYF.